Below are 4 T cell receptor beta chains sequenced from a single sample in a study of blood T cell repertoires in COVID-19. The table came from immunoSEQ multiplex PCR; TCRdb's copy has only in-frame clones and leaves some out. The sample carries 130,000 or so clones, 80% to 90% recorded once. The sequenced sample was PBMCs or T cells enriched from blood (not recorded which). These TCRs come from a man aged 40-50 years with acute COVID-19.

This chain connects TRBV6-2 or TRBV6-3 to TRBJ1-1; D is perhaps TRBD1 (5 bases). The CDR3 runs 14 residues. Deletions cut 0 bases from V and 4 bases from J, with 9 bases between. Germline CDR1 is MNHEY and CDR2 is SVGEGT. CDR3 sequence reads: CASSYSGGSTEAFF. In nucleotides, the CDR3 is TGTGCCAGCAGTTACTCGGGGGGAAGCACTGAAGCTTTCTTT.

The CDR3 sequence: CASRSPGLAGGLKDTQYF. The CDR3 DNA reads TGTGCCAGCAGATCGCCGGGACTAGCGGGAGGGTTAAAAGATACGCAGTATTTT. The V and J genes are TRBV28 and TRBJ2-3; TRBD2 aligns across 16 bases. The germline gives CDR1 MDHEN, CDR2 SYDVKM. The J segment lost 5 bases and the V segment lost 6 bases, leaving 11 bases of the junction unmatched. The CDR3 covers 18 residues.

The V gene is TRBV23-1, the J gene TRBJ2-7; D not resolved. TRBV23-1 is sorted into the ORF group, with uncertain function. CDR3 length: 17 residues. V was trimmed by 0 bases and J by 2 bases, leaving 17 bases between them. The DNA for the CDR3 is TGCGCCAGCAGTCAATCCATCGGTGTTTCCGATACCTACGAGCAGTACTTC. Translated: CASSQSIGVSDTYEQYF.

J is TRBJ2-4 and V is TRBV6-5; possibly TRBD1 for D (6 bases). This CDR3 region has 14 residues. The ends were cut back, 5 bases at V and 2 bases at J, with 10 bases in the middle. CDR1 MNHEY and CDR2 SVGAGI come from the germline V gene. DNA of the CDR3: TGTGCCAGCAGTCACCGGGACACCAAAAACATTCAGTACTTC. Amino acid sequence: CASSHRDTKNIQYF.